Listed below are T cell receptor beta chains from one sample, sequenced in a study of blood T cell repertoires in COVID-19. The method was immunoSEQ multiplex PCR; TCRdb's version includes in-frame clones alone and lacks a portion of them. The table includes hundreds of thousands of clones, 90% detected once. The sequenced sample was PBMCs or T cells enriched from blood (not recorded which). These receptors all stem from a man aged 30 to 39 who had been exposed to COVID-19. The CDR3 runs from the conserved cysteine through the conserved F or W. Each record gives: V gene, CDR3 length, D gene, clone size, J gene, CDR3 DNA, CDR3 protein. The D gene is left open where the match is weak. A clone size is listed for some rows: how often the clone was seen (once, few, many), or a class if it is expanded.

V: TRBV7-2
length: 15
D: -
size: -
J: TRBJ1-5
DNA: TGTGCCAGCAGCGGATGGGCTGGTCTCAATCAGCCCCAGCATTTT
CDR3: CASSGWAGLNQPQHF

V: TRBV4-1
length: 19
D: -
size: -
J: TRBJ1-3
DNA: TGCGCCAGCAGCCAAGTTCCAGCCAGGGTACAAGTCGGAGGAAACACCATATATTTT
CDR3: CASSQVPARVQVGGNTIYF

V: TRBV4-2
length: 16
D: TRBD2
size: -
J: TRBJ2-3
DNA: TGTGCCAGCAGCCAAGAACTAGCGGGCCGCACAGATACGCAGTATTTT
CDR3: CASSQELAGRTDTQYF

V: TRBV4-1
length: 16
D: -
size: -
J: TRBJ1-3
DNA: TGCGCCAGCAGCCAAGTAAGTTACAGCTCTGGAAACACCATATATTTT
CDR3: CASSQVSYSSGNTIYF

V: TRBV14
length: 15
D: TRBD1
size: -
J: TRBJ1-2
DNA: TGTGCCAGCAGCCTCGCGGGACAGGGGTTTCGAAGCTACACCTTC
CDR3: CASSLAGQGFRSYTF

V: TRBV7-9
length: 17
D: TRBD1
size: -
J: TRBJ2-7
DNA: TGTGCCAGCAGCGACGGCGATAGGACAGGGGGGGCCTACGAGCAGTACTTC
CDR3: CASSDGDRTGGAYEQYF

V: TRBV11-3
length: 13
D: -
size: -
J: TRBJ1-1
DNA: TGTGCCAGCAGCTTACACCACAGCACTGAAGCTTTCTTT
CDR3: CASSLHHSTEAFF

V: TRBV13
length: 16
D: -
size: few
J: TRBJ1-3
DNA: TGTGCCAGCAGATCCTCTCCTCGGGAGGGCGGAAACACCATATATTTT
CDR3: CASRSSPREGGNTIYF

V: TRBV6-5
length: 15
D: -
size: -
J: TRBJ2-2
DNA: TGTGCCAGCAGTTACTCAACGAACTCCCACCGGGAGCTGTTTTTT
CDR3: CASSYSTNSHRELFF

V: TRBV7-9
length: 14
D: -
size: -
J: TRBJ1-5
DNA: TGTGCCAGCAGCTTAGCAGGAGAGGATCAGCCCCAGCATTTT
CDR3: CASSLAGEDQPQHF

V: TRBV2
length: 13
D: -
size: -
J: TRBJ2-7
DNA: TGTGCCAGCAGTCCGGGGTTCTCCTACGAGCAGTACTTC
CDR3: CASSPGFSYEQYF

V: TRBV14
length: 15
D: TRBD1
size: -
J: TRBJ1-3
DNA: TGTGCCAGCAGCCGGATCGGGACAGCTGGAAACACCATATATTTT
CDR3: CASSRIGTAGNTIYF

V: TRBV29-1
length: 11
D: -
size: -
J: TRBJ2-1
DNA: TGCAGCGTAGCTAGTGCTGGTGAGCAGTTCTTC
CDR3: CSVASAGEQFF

V: TRBV6-6
length: 14
D: -
size: -
J: TRBJ2-7
DNA: TGTGCCAGCAGTTACGGCCAGGGCGGCTACGAGCAGTACTTC
CDR3: CASSYGQGGYEQYF

V: TRBV7-9
length: 15
D: -
size: -
J: TRBJ1-2
DNA: TGTGCCAGCAGCTTAGGCGGGGGCCCTTGGTATGGCTACACCTTC
CDR3: CASSLGGGPWYGYTF

V: TRBV19
length: 18
D: TRBD1
size: once
J: TRBJ1-6
DNA: TGTGCCAGTAGTATATTCCTCAGGGGGAGCTCCTATAATTCACCCCTCCACTTT
CDR3: CASSIFLRGSSYNSPLHF

V: TRBV7-3
length: 16
D: TRBD1
size: -
J: TRBJ2-2
DNA: TGTGCCAGCAGCTCGCGCCCGGGGACAGGAACCGGGGAGCTGTTTTTT
CDR3: CASSSRPGTGTGELFF